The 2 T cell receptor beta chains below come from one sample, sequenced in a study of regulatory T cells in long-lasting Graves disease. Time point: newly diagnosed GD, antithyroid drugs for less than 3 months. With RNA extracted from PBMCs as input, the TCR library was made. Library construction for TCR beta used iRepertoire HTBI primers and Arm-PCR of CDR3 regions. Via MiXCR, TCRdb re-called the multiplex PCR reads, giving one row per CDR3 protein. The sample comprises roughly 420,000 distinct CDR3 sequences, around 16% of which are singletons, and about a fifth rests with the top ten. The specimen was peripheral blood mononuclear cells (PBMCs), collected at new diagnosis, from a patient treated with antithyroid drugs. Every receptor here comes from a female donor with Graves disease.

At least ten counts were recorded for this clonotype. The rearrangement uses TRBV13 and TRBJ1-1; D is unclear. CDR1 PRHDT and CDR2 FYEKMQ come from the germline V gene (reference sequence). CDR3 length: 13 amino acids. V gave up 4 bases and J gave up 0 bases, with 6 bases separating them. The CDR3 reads CASSYPMNTEAFF. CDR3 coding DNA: TGTGCCAGCAGCTACCCCATGAACACTGAAGCTTTCTTT. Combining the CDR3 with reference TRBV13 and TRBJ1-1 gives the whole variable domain AAGVIQSPRHLIKEKRETATLKCYPIPRHDTVYWYQQGPGQDPQFLISFYEKMQSDKGSIPDRFSAQQFSDYHSELNMSSLELGDSALYFCASSYPMNTEAFFGQGTRLTVV.

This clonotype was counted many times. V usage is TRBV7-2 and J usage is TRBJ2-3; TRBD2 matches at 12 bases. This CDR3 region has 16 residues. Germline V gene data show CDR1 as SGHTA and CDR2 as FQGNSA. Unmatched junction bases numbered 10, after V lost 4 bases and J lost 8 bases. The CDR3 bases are TGTGCCAGCAGCTCCGGACTAGCGGGACCAATGCGTACGCAGTATTTT. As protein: CASSSGLAGPMRTQYF.